This T cell receptor beta chain derives from a study of blood T cell repertoires in COVID-19. For the study at large: Samples came from the United States, Italy and Spain, spanning acute and convalescent COVID-19. In each case, the material was cDNA or gDNA derived from T cells, B-cell-depleted T cells, or PBMCs.

Germline assignment: CDR1 SGHTS and CDR2 YDEGEE. Deletions cut 5 bases from V and 7 bases from J, with 15 bases between. The CDR3 runs 14 residues. Assay used: immunoSEQ multiplex PCR; TCRdb lists only in-frame clones, some missing. This table has 360,000 or so clones, roughly nine tenths appearing once. The sample consisted of peripheral blood. V is TRBV5-8 and J is TRBJ1-4; D may be TRBD1 (5 bases). The TCR originated in a woman in her sixties or seventies with COVID-19, enrolled during active disease. CDR3: CASRPSGRSEKLFF. The CDR3 coding sequence is TGTGCCAGCAGGCCTTCAGGGAGGAGTGAAAAACTGTTTTTT.